One and the same sample provided the 8 T cell receptor beta chains below, sequenced in a study of blood T cell repertoires in COVID-19. The repertoire was sequenced with immunoSEQ multiplex PCR; TCRdb's copy has only in-frame clones and lacks some. The sample has roughly 110,000 clones, around 88% seen once. Sequencing input: peripheral blood. Receptors originate from a man between 50 and 59 years old with active or convalescent COVID-19.

The rearrangement joins TRBV19 to TRBJ2-7, with TRBD1 identical over 9 bases. V gave up 5 bases and J gave up 2 bases; unmatched junction bases: 7. Germline assignment: CDR1 LNHDA and CDR2 SQIVND (reference sequence). This CDR3 comprises 15 residues. This CDR3 reads CASSSGQGSAYEQYF. CDR3 nucleotide sequence: TGTGCCAGTAGTTCAGGACAGGGGAGCGCCTACGAGCAGTACTTC.

V usage is TRBV5-3 and J usage is TRBJ2-3; D possibly corresponds to TRBD2 (5 bases). TRBV5-3 is an ORF; its function is uncertain. The length of the CDR3 is 16 residues. V shed 8 bases and J shed 4 bases, with 23 bases lying between them. The CDR3 here is CASLLNPLFGADTQYF. The DNA of the CDR3 is TGTGCCAGCCTCTTAAACCCATTATTCGGGGCAGATACGCAGTATTTT.

The rearrangement joins TRBV5-4 to TRBJ2-3, with 14 bases lining up with TRBD2. Germline V CDR1 and CDR2: SGHNT, YYREEE (reference sequence). This CDR3 region has 17 residues. V lost 3 bases, J lost 3 bases, and 6 bases stayed unmatched. The CDR3 DNA sequence: TGTGCCAGCAGCTCCGGACTAGCGGGAGGAGTGACAGATACGCAGTATTTT. It codes for CASSSGLAGGVTDTQYF.

The rearrangement links TRBV6-5 to TRBJ1-5; 7 bases align to TRBD1. Trimming took 5 bases from V and 5 from J; bases not matched to a gene: 6. Germline V CDR1 and CDR2: MNHEY, SVGAGI. The CDR3 covers 14 residues. As DNA, the CDR3 is TGTGCCAGCAGTCCGGGACAGTTTTATCAGCCCCAGCATTTT. This sequence encodes CASSPGQFYQPQHF.

This clone was seen a few times. The chain is built from TRBV7-2 and TRBJ1-2, with 8 bases lining up with TRBD1. CDR3 length: 15 residues. J lost 4 bases, V lost 3 bases, and 7 bases had no gene match. Germline lookup yields CDR1 SGHTA and CDR2 FQGNSA. CDR3 sequence: CASSLDRASGYGYTF. The CDR3 nucleotides are TGTGCCAGCAGCTTGGACAGGGCATCTGGCTATGGCTACACCTTC.

The rearrangement uses TRBV30 and TRBJ2-7; 8 bases are shared with TRBD1. The V and J ends lost 4 bases and 5 bases, in that order; junction bases with no gene match: 7. Per germline, CDR1 GTSNPN and CDR2 SVGIG (reference sequence). This CDR3 comprises 13 residues. CDR3 DNA: TGTGCCTGGACCGGGGACAGGCAGGACGAGCAGTACTTC. Amino acids: CAWTGDRQDEQYF. Looking up the rest from reference TRBV30 and TRBJ2-7 gives the full variable domain: SQTIHQWPATLVQPVGSPLSLECTVEGTSNPNLYWYRQAAGRGLQLLFYSVGIGQISSEVPQNLSASRPQDRQFILSSKKLLLSDSGFYLCAWTGDRQDEQYFGPGTRLTVT.

The chain links TRBV28 to TRBJ1-4, with 10 bases aligning to TRBD1. The ends lost 4 bases at V and 8 bases at J; junction bases unmatched: 10. This CDR3 comprises 16 residues. Germline CDR1 and CDR2: MDHEN and SYDVKM. This chain's CDR3 is CASSWGQTGGREKLFF. In DNA, the CDR3 is TGTGCCAGCAGTTGGGGGCAGACAGGGGGCAGAGAAAAACTGTTTTTT.

This chain links TRBV7-9 with TRBJ2-5; 10 positions match TRBD1. The germline gives CDR1 SEHNR, CDR2 FQNEAQ (reference sequence). The CDR3 has 16 amino acids. J lost 3 bases, V lost 6 bases, and 10 bases had no gene match. The CDR3 sequence is CASSRNSGTGEETQYF. CDR3 in DNA: TGTGCCAGCAGTCGGAATTCCGGGACAGGGGAAGAGACCCAGTACTTC.